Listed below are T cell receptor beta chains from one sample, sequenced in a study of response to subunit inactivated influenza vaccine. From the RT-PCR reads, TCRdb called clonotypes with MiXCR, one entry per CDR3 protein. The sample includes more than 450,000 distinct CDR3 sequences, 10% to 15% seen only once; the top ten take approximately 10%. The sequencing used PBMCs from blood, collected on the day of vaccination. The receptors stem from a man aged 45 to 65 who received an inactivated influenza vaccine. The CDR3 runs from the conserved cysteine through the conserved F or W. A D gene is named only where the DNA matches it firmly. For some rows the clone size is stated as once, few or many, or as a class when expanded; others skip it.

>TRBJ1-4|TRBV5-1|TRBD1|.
TGCGCCAGCAGCACCGGACAGGGGGATGAAAAACTGTTTTTT
CASSTGQGDEKLFF
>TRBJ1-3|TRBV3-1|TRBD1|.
TGTGCCAGCAGAGACAGGGGCGCTGGAAACACCATATATTTT
CASRDRGAGNTIYF
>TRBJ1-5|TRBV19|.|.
TGTGCCAGTAGTATAGATTTACCTTGGGGGGGCGGTCAGCCCCAGCATTTT
CASSIDLPWGGGQPQHF
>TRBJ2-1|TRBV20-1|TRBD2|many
TGCAGTGCTCAGAGATGGGGGGGCTCCTACAATGAGCAGTTCTTC
CSAQRWGGSYNEQFF
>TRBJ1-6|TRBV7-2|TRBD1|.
TGTGCCAGCAGCTTCGGACAGGGTAGTTCACCCCTCCACTTT
CASSFGQGSSPLHF
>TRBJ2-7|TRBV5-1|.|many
TGCGCCAGCAGCCCCAGGGACCGGAACTACGAGCAGTACTTC
CASSPRDRNYEQYF
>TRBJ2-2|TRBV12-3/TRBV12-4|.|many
TGTGCCAGCAGTCACGGACTGAACACCGGGGAGCTGTTTTTT
CASSHGLNTGELFF
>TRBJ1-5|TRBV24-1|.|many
TGTGCCACCAGTGAGCAAAATCAGCCCCAGCATTTT
CATSEQNQPQHF
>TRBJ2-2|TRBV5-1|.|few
TGCGCCAGCAGCCCAGATATGGGGACCGGGGAGCTGTTTTTT
CASSPDMGTGELFF
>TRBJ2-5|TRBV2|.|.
TGTGCCAGCACCGCGACAGTATCCCAAGAGACCCAGTACTTC
CASTATVSQETQYF
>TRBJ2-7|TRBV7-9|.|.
TGTGCCAGCAGCTTAGTTGGAGGCAGGGTCTACGAGCAGTACTTC
CASSLVGGRVYEQYF
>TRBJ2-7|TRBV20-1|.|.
TGCAGTGCTAGAGATAGAACAACCCTCTACGAGCAGTACTTC
CSARDRTTLYEQYF
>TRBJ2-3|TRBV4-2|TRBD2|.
TGTGCCAGCAGCCAAGATTTAGCGGGGGGAAGCACAGATACGCAGTATTTT
CASSQDLAGGSTDTQYF
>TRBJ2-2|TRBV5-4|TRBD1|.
TGTGCCAGCAGTTCTACCCCCGGGACAGGGGAATCGGGGGAGCTGTTTTTT
CASSSTPGTGESGELFF
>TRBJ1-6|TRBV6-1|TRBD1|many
TGTGCCAGCAGACTAGACAGGGTACATTCACCCCTCCACTTT
CASRLDRVHSPLHF
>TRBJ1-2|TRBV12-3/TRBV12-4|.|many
TGTGCCAGCAGCCGGTCAGGGAGGTATGGCTACACCTTC
CASSRSGRYGYTF
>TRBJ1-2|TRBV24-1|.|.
TGTGCCACCGGTGATTTGCACAGGAACTATGGCTACACCTTC
CATGDLHRNYGYTF
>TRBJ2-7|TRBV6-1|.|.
TGTGCCAGCAGTGAATTCTGGGACGTGCAGTACTTC
CASSEFWDVQYF
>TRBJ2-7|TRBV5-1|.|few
TGCGCCAGCAGCTTGGCACCGGGACCGTCCTCCTACGAGCAGTACTTC
CASSLAPGPSSYEQYF
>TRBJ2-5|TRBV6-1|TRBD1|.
TGTGCCAGCACCCCAGGGGGCGATGAGGAGACCCAGTACTTC
CASTPGGDEETQYF
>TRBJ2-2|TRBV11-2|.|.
TGTGCCAGCCCTGGACAGATAGACACCGGGGAGCTGTTTTTT
CASPGQIDTGELFF
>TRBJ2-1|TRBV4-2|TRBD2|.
TGTGCCAGCAGCCAAGATATGGCGGGAGGGAATGAGCAGTTCTTC
CASSQDMAGGNEQFF
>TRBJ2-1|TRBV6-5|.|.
TGTGCCAGCAGTTACGGATATGAGCAGTTCTTC
CASSYGYEQFF
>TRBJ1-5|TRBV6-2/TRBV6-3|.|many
TGTGCCAGCGACAATGGGAGGGGAAATCAGCCCCAGCATTTT
CASDNGRGNQPQHF
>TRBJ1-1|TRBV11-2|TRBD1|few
TGTGCCAGCAGCTCAGAGACAGGGGGCGTCACTGAAGCTTTCTTT
CASSSETGGVTEAFF
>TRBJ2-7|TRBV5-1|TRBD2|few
TGCGCCAGCAGCTTGGCCGGAGGGAGGGCCAGCGAGCAGTACTTC
CASSLAGGRASEQYF
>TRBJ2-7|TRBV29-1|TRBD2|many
TGCAGCGTGACAACTAGCGGGGAAAATCTTTGGAGCTCCTACGAGCAGTACTTC
CSVTTSGENLWSSYEQYF
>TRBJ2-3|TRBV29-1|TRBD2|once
TGCAGCGTTGCGGGGCGGGAGGGCCAGCAGGCAGATACGCAGTATTTT
CSVAGREGQQADTQYF
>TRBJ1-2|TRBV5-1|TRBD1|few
TGCGCCAGCAGCTTGGGGACAGGGGGGCTCAGGAATGGCTACACCTTC
CASSLGTGGLRNGYTF
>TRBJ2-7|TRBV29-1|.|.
TGCAGCGTTGGTTGGAAGCCATGGGGATTGGACTACGAGCAGTACTTC
CSVGWKPWGLDYEQYF
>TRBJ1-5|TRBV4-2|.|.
TGTGCCAGCAGCCAAGATAGGGATGGGACCAAGGTACAGCCCCAGCATTTT
CASSQDRDGTKVQPQHF
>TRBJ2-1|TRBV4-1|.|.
TGCGCCAGCAGCCAAGGGGCCGGGACCCCTTCCTACAATGAGCAGTTCTTC
CASSQGAGTPSYNEQFF
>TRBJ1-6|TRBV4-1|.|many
TGCGCCAGCAGCCAAGAGAGGGAAGATTCACCCCTCCACTTT
CASSQEREDSPLHF
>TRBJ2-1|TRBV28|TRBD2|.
TGTGCCAGCAGTCCCGCTCGGGGCGGGGGGTTAAATGAGCAGTTCTTC
CASSPARGGGLNEQFF
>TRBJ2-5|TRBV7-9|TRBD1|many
TGTGCCAGCAGCCCCAGGGGGCCAGAGACCCAGTACTTC
CASSPRGPETQYF
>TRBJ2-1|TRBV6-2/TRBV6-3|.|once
TGTGCCAGCAGTTACTCCTATCTGTCCGGCCGGGACCCAGATTACAATGAGCAGTTCTTC
CASSYSYLSGRDPDYNEQFF
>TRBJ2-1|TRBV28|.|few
TGTGCCAGCAGGGCTTCTAATGAGCAGTTCTTC
CASRASNEQFF
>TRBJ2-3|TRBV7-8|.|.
TGTGCCAGCAGCTTAGGTAGGACACGGAGCACAGATACGCAGTATTTT
CASSLGRTRSTDTQYF
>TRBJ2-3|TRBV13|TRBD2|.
TGTGCCAGCAGCTCGAGCGGGACTCCCACAGATACGCAGTATTTT
CASSSSGTPTDTQYF
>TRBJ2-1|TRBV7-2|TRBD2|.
TGTGCCAGCAGCTCCCGGCTAGCGGGGAGCCATGAGCAGTTCTTC
CASSSRLAGSHEQFF
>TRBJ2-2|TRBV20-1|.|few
TGCAGTGCCCGGGCCCTAGGGAACACCGGGGAGCTGTTTTTT
CSARALGNTGELFF
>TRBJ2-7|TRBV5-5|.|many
TGTGCCAGCAGCTTGGCAGGGGCCGACTACGAGCAGTACTTC
CASSLAGADYEQYF